A selection of T cell receptor beta chains follows, all from one sample in a study of control samples from healthy donors and cancer patients. Assay: immunoSEQ multiplex PCR; the TCRdb copy retains only in-frame clones and omits some. The data contain about 80,000 clones, 84% of them singletons. Sequencing was done on a sample of PBMCs. The receptors were gathered from a man in his sixties with head and neck cancer. The CDR3 runs from the conserved cysteine through the conserved F or W. The order of the fields is clone size, D gene, J gene, V gene, CDR3 protein, CDR3 DNA. The D gene is left open where the match is weak. For some rows the clone size is stated as once, few or many, or as a class when expanded; others skip it.

few,NA,TRBJ2-3,TRBV2,CASLRTAPGSDTQYF,TGTGCCAGCCTCCGAACCGCGCCTGGATCAGATACGCAGTATTTT
NA,TRBD1,TRBJ2-1,TRBV5-1,CATSPGQQYNEQFF,TGCGCCACTTCCCCGGGACAGCAATACAATGAGCAGTTCTTC
NA,NA,TRBJ2-7,TRBV7-9,CASMRSSYEQYF,TGTGCCAGCATGCGTAGTAGCTACGAGCAGTACTTC
NA,NA,TRBJ1-1,TRBV4-2,CASSHPDRNTEAFF,TGTGCCAGCAGCCACCCGGACAGGAACACTGAAGCTTTCTTT
NA,NA,TRBJ2-3,TRBV5-1,CASARGQGTDTQYF,TGCGCCAGCGCACGGGGACAAGGCACAGATACGCAGTATTTT
once,NA,TRBJ1-1,TRBV5-1,CASSPQGLNTEAFF,TGCGCCAGCAGCCCACAGGGCCTGAACACTGAAGCTTTCTTT
NA,NA,TRBJ2-1,TRBV3-1/TRBV3-2,CASSQGGARWYEQFF,TGTGCCAGCAGCCAGGGGGGAGCTCGATGGTATGAGCAGTTCTTC
NA,NA,TRBJ1-5,TRBV7-8,CASSFPGGGQPQHF,TGTGCCAGCAGCTTCCCGGGGGGCGGTCAGCCCCAGCATTTT
NA,NA,TRBJ1-1,TRBV6-6,CASSLEGEFGEAFF,TGTGCCAGCAGTTTGGAGGGAGAGTTTGGTGAAGCTTTCTTT
NA,NA,TRBJ2-4,TRBV6-8,CATSPAELAKNIQYF,TGTGCCACCTCCCCAGCGGAACTAGCCAAAAACATTCAGTACTTC
NA,NA,TRBJ2-1,TRBV3-1/TRBV3-2,CASSKGLGLAVNEQFF,TGTGCCAGCAGCAAAGGATTGGGGCTAGCTGTAAATGAGCAGTTCTTC
NA,NA,TRBJ2-3,TRBV5-1,CASSGGGTDTQYF,TGCGCCAGCAGCGGCGGGGGCACAGATACGCAGTATTTT
few,TRBD2,TRBJ2-7,TRBV5-1,CASSLPRLTSGRTYEQYF,TGCGCCAGCAGCCTACCCCGGTTGACTAGCGGGAGAACCTACGAGCAGTACTTC
NA,TRBD1,TRBJ2-1,TRBV11-3,CASSLGQGPTNEQFF,TGTGCCAGCAGCTTAGGACAGGGGCCTACCAATGAGCAGTTCTTC
NA,NA,TRBJ2-2,TRBV11-2,CASSPRSTSTGELFF,TGTGCCAGCAGCCCTAGATCGACTAGCACCGGGGAGCTGTTTTTT
NA,NA,TRBJ1-4,TRBV6-5,CASNGLDRLNEKLFF,TGTGCCAGCAATGGTTTGGACAGACTTAATGAAAAACTGTTTTTT
once,TRBD2,TRBJ2-1,TRBV5-1,CASSPGTSGNNEQFF,TGCGCCAGCAGCCCTGGGACTAGCGGTAACAATGAGCAGTTCTTC
NA,NA,TRBJ2-7,TRBV29-1,CSALGGEHSYEQYF,TGCAGCGCCCTAGGGGGTGAGCACTCCTACGAGCAGTACTTC
NA,NA,TRBJ1-4,TRBV10-2,CASSESIAGTSNEKLFF,TGCGCCAGCAGTGAGTCGATCGCCGGGACAAGTAATGAAAAACTGTTTTTT
NA,NA,TRBJ2-3,TRBV30,CAWRGRGPRGHPGF,TGTGCCTGGAGGGGGCGGGGGCCAAGGGGGCACCCCGGGTTT
NA,TRBD1,TRBJ2-3,TRBV20-1,CSASRDRGPYF,TGCAGTGCTAGCCGGGACAGGGGCCCGTATTTT
few,NA,TRBJ2-1,TRBV4-1,CASSQDGVGILSYNEQFF,TGCGCCAGCAGCCAAGATGGGGTAGGCATCCTCTCCTACAATGAGCAGTTCTTC
NA,NA,TRBJ1-2,TRBV30,CAWSVWQGRGYTF,TGTGCCTGGAGTGTATGGCAGGGACGCGGCTACACCTTC
NA,NA,TRBJ1-1,TRBV5-1,CASSLGSSTEAFF,TGCGCCAGCAGCTTGGGATCTAGCACTGAAGCTTTCTTT
NA,NA,TRBJ2-1,TRBV5-1,CASTIDTLSYNEQFF,TGCGCCAGCACCATTGATACCCTCTCCTACAATGAGCAGTTCTTC
NA,TRBD1,TRBJ2-1,TRBV6-5,CASSYGTGYNEQFF,TGTGCCAGCAGTTACGGGACAGGGTACAATGAGCAGTTCTTC
NA,TRBD1,TRBJ2-6,TRBV19,CASRRQGAGANVLTF,TGTGCCAGTAGGAGACAGGGGGCTGGGGCCAACGTCCTGACTTTC
NA,TRBD1,TRBJ1-1,TRBV7-9,CASSAMTGGTEAFF,TGTGCCAGCAGCGCTATGACAGGGGGAACTGAAGCTTTCTTT
once,NA,TRBJ1-6,TRBV7-8,CASSGRGSYNSPLHF,TGTGCCAGCAGCGGGCGAGGCTCCTATAATTCACCCCTCCACTTT
NA,TRBD2,TRBJ2-1,TRBV5-1,CASSLTSGNEQFF,TGCGCCAGCAGCTTGACTAGCGGTAATGAGCAGTTCTTC
NA,TRBD2,TRBJ2-3,TRBV10-3,CAISDSAGTSFPDTQYF,TGTGCCATCAGTGACTCTGCGGGGACTAGCTTTCCAGATACGCAGTATTTT
NA,TRBD2,TRBJ2-2,TRBV3-1/TRBV3-2,CASSHGRGLAGNTGELFF,TGTGCCAGCAGCCACGGTAGGGGACTAGCGGGTAACACCGGGGAGCTGTTTTTT
NA,NA,TRBJ1-2,TRBV30,CAWRAEINYGYTF,TGTGCCTGGAGGGCAGAGATTAACTATGGCTACACCTTC
NA,NA,TRBJ1-3,TRBV7-2,CASSLGSGSGNTIYF,TGTGCCAGCAGCTTAGGTTCGGGGTCCGGAAACACCATATATTTT
NA,TRBD1,TRBJ2-7,TRBV5-5,CASSSAGTGGYEQYF,TGTGCCAGCAGCTCCGCGGGGACAGGGGGCTACGAGCAGTACTTC
NA,NA,TRBJ2-7,TRBV29-1,CSGTDSGEQYF,TGCAGCGGGACAGACTCGGGCGAGCAGTACTTC
NA,TRBD2,TRBJ2-5,TRBV5-1,CASSVQSGLAGVETQYF,TGCGCCAGCAGCGTGCAATCGGGACTAGCGGGAGTCGAGACCCAGTACTTC
NA,TRBD1,TRBJ2-5,TRBV14,CASSLGTAVPPQETQYF,TGTGCCAGCAGCCTGGGGACAGCAGTTCCCCCCCAAGAGACCCAGTACTTC
NA,TRBD1,TRBJ2-7,TRBV5-1,CASDDGTGPHEQYF,TGCGCCAGCGACGACGGGACAGGGCCCCACGAGCAGTACTTC
NA,TRBD1,TRBJ2-5,TRBV2,CASSRQGEWETQYF,TGTGCCAGCAGCCGACAGGGAGAGTGGGAGACCCAGTACTTC
NA,NA,TRBJ2-7,TRBV2,CASSGDWTYEQYF,TGTGCCAGCAGTGGGGACTGGACCTACGAGCAGTACTTC
NA,NA,TRBJ2-6,TRBV15,CATSRGGGGQTSGANVLTF,TGTGCCACCAGCAGAGGGGGAGGGGGACAGACCTCTGGGGCCAACGTCCTGACTTTC
few,TRBD1,TRBJ1-6,TRBV10-3,CAIGGTGDSPLHF,TGTGCCATCGGTGGGACAGGGGATTCACCCCTCCACTTT
NA,TRBD2,TRBJ2-7,TRBV2,CASMTSGSSYEQYF,TGTGCCAGCATGACTAGCGGGAGCTCCTACGAGCAGTACTTC
few,TRBD2,TRBJ2-7,TRBV7-8,CASSFSGSNSEQYF,TGTGCCAGCAGTTTTAGCGGGAGTAATAGCGAGCAGTACTTC